What follows are 15 T cell receptor beta chains derived from one specimen sequenced in a study of CD8+CD57+ T cells in acquired aplastic anemia. Only patients with CD8+CD57+ cell expansion on flow cytometry were chosen for sequencing. Investigators profiled TCR beta VDJ and CDR3 from genomic DNA template. TCRdb reanalysed the reads using MiXCR and keeps one entry per CDR3 protein. The sample records approximately 98,000 distinct CDR3 sequences, roughly 70% being singletons. Input material: sorted CD4+, CD8+, or CD8+CD57+ T cells (not recorded which) from PBMCs. These receptors originate from a human donor with aplastic anemia.

The genes are TRBV2 and TRBJ2-7; D ambiguous. V was clipped by 1 base and J by 5 bases, with 3 bases between them. The CDR3 extends over 11 amino acids. Germline CDR1 reads SNHLY; CDR2 reads FYNNEI. The CDR3 is CASSEENEQYF. CDR3 bases: TGTGCCAGCAGTGAAGAAAACGAGCAGTACTTC.

This chain uses TRBV14 with TRBJ1-1; D not resolved. V dropped 4 bases and J dropped 4 bases, with 10 bases sitting between them. Looked up from germline, CDR1 is SGHDN and CDR2 is FVKESK. CDR3 size: 13 residues. For the CDR3, the DNA is TGTGCCAGCAGCCTGGGGTACACCACTGAAGCTTTCTTT. This gives the protein CASSLGYTTEAFF.

This rearrangement joins TRBV29-1 to TRBJ2-7; 9 bases line up with TRBD1. Germline values: CDR1 SQVTM, CDR2 ANQGSEA. This CDR3 spans 14 amino acids. The V and J ends lost 5 bases and 4 bases, in that order; junction bases with no gene match: 9. The CDR3 DNA sequence: TGCAGCGTTACAAGACAGGGGGGATTTTACGAGCAGTACTTC. Its translation: CSVTRQGGFYEQYF.

The chain is built from TRBV7-2 and TRBJ1-1; TRBD1 matches 10 bases. CDR1 is SGHTA and CDR2 is FQGNSA in the germline V gene. The CDR3 extends over 15 amino acids. V trimming: 5 bases; J trimming: 2 bases; junction bases outside the gene matches: 5. CDR3 nucleotides: TGTGCCAGCAGCCCATGGACAGGGGGAAACACTGAAGCTTTCTTT. It is translated as CASSPWTGGNTEAFF.

The CDR3 nucleotides are TGTGCCTGGAGTACGGGCTCTGGGGCCAACGTCCTGACTTTC. It codes for CAWSTGSGANVLTF. The chain links TRBV30 to TRBJ2-6; D not resolved. Germline V gene lookup returns CDR1 GTSNPN and CDR2 SVGIG (reference sequence). The V gene lost 2 bases and the J gene lost 0 bases, with 5 bases spanning the gap. The CDR3 length is 14 residues.

V and J are TRBV15 and TRBJ1-5; 8 bases are shared with TRBD1. Losses at the gene ends were 3 bases for V and 4 bases for J; bases not matched to a gene: 8. Per the germline V gene, CDR1 is LNHNV and CDR2 is YYDKDF (reference sequence). The CDR3 has 16 amino acids. The chain's CDR3 is CATSSGQGRANQPQHF. The CDR3 DNA follows: TGTGCCACCAGCAGTGGACAGGGACGGGCAAATCAGCCCCAGCATTTT.

This clonotype appeared a few times. One end of the junction varies from germline; a read error may be responsible. The chain joins TRBV7-7 to TRBJ2-1, with 8 bases that match TRBD1. The CDR3 sequence is 15 residues long. Germline CDR1 and CDR2: SSHAT and FNYEAQ (reference sequence). CDR3 amino acids: CASSLGTGGFNEQFF. The CDR3 region has the DNA TGTGCTAGCAGCTTAGGTACAGGGGGTTTCAATGAGCAGTTCTTC.

V gene TRBV20-1 combines with J gene TRBJ1-3, with D unresolved. Deletions cut 3 bases from V and 0 bases from J, with 9 bases between. The CDR3 sequence is 14 residues long. Germline V gene sequence: CDR1 DFQATT, CDR2 SNEGSKA (reference sequence). The chain's CDR3 is CSARSHNSGNTIYF. DNA for the CDR3: TGCAGTGCTAGGTCACATAACTCTGGAAACACCATATATTTT.

To note about this clonotype: Likely a read error: the CDR3 ends without its conserved phenylalanine or tryptophan. The CDR3 region has the DNA TGCAGCGTTGAAGCGGCAGGGGGCACTGAAGCTTTCCTT. Translating gives CSVEAAGGTEAFL. The chain employs TRBV29-1 and TRBJ1-1, with 7 bases aligning to TRBD1. Germline CDR1 SQVTM, CDR2 ANQGSEA. The J segment lost 4 bases and the V segment lost 1 base, leaving 3 bases of the junction unmatched. CDR3 length: 13 amino acids.

This rearrangement joins TRBV5-1 to TRBJ1-2; 12 nucleotides line up with TRBD1. CDR3 length: 18 amino acids. With 4 bases clipped from V and 3 bases from J, the junction kept 13 bases outside the gene matches. Germline V gene sequence: CDR1 SGHRS, CDR2 YFSETQ. CDR3 loop: CASSPGSTGQGAYYGYTF. CDR3 DNA: TGCGCCAGCAGCCCCGGTTCGACGGGACAGGGGGCCTACTATGGCTACACCTTC.

J is TRBJ2-1 and V is TRBV20-1; D may be TRBD1 or TRBD2 (5 bases each). V dropped 6 bases and J dropped 1 base, with 13 bases sitting between them. Per the germline V gene, CDR1 is DFQATT and CDR2 is SNEGSKA (reference sequence). This CDR3 is built from 14 residues. The CDR3 nucleotides read TGCAGTGCCGACGGGGCAGGATCCTACAATGAGCAGTTCTTC. Protein sequence: CSADGAGSYNEQFF.

The chain joins TRBV4-3 to TRBJ2-2, with D maybe TRBD2 (7 bases). V lost 1 base, J lost 0 bases, and 15 bases lay in between. The CDR3 has 18 residues. CDR1 and CDR2 (germline): LGHNA, YSLEER. In DNA form, the CDR3 reads TGCGCCAGCAGCCAAGGGAGGGCGGGGGCCGCGAACACCGGGGAGCTGTTTTTT. Protein: CASSQGRAGAANTGELFF.

The DNA of the CDR3 is TGCGCCAGCAGCCAAGGAGGTAGGACAGAGATAGTGAGTGATTCACCCCTCCACTTT. This sequence encodes CASSQGGRTEIVSDSPLHF. The genes are TRBV4-1 and TRBJ1-6; possibly TRBD1 for D (6 bases). Trimming shortened V by 1 base and J by 8 bases, and 24 bases separated the two germline ends. From germline, CDR1 is MGHRA and CDR2 YSYEKL. The CDR3 runs to 19 residues.

This clonotype was recorded once. CDR3 nucleotide sequence: TGTGCCAGCAAAGGTGGCAGATCATACGAGCAGTACTTC. This gives the protein CASKGGRSYEQYF. The chain uses TRBV6-1 and TRBJ2-7; unclear D gene. The ends were cut back, 7 bases at V and 4 bases at J, with 14 bases in the middle. The V gene's germline CDR1 is MNHNS and CDR2 SASEGT. This CDR3 is 13 amino acids long.

With regard to this clonotype: The junction departs from germline at one end; a sequencing error may be responsible. J is TRBJ2-7 and V is TRBV7-9, with 8 nucleotides matching TRBD1. The CDR3 spans 13 residues. Germline CDR1 and CDR2: SEHNR and FQNEAQ (reference sequence). The CDR3 loop is CDSSLTGAYEQYF. CDR3 in DNA: TGTGACAGCAGTTTGACAGGGGCCTACGAGCAGTACTTC.